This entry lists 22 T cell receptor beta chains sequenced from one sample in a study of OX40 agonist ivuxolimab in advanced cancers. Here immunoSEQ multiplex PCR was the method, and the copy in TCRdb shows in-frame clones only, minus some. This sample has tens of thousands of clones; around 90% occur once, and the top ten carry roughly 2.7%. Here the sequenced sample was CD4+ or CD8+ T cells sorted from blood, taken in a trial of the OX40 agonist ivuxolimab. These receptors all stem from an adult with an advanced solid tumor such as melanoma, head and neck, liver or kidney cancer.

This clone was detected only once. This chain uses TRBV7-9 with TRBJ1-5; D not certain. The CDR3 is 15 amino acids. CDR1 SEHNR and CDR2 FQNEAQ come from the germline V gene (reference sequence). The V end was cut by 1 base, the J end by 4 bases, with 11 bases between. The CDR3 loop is CASSLGAQGNQPQHF. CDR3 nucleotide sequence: TGTGCCAGCAGCTTAGGGGCCCAAGGGAATCAGCCCCAGCATTTT.

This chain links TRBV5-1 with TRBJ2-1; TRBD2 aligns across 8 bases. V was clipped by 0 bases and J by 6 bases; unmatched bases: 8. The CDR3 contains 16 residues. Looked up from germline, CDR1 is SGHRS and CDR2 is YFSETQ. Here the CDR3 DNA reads TGCGCCAGCAGCTTGGATGGCGGGGGGCGGGGCAATGAGCAGTTCTTC. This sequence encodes CASSLDGGGRGNEQFF. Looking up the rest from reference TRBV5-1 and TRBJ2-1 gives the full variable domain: KAGVTQTPRYLIKTRGQQVTLSCSPISGHRSVSWYQQTPGQGLQFLFEYFSETQRNKGNFPGRFSGRQFSNSRSEMNVSTLELGDSALYLCASSLDGGGRGNEQFFGPGTRLTVL.

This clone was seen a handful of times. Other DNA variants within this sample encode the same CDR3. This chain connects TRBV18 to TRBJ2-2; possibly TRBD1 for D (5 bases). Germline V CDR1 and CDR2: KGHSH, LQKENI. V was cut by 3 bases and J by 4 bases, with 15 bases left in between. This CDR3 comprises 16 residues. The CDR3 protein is CASSPVGQGGTGELFF. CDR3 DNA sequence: TGTGCCAGCTCACCCGTCGGGCAGGGCGGCACCGGGGAGCTGTTTTTT.

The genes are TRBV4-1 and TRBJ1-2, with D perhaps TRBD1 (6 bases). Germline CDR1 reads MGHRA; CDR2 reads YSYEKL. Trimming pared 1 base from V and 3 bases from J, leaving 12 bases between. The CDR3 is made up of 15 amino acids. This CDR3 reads CASSQGLGGHYGYTF. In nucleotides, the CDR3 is TGCGCCAGCAGCCAAGGGTTGGGGGGCCACTATGGCTACACCTTC.

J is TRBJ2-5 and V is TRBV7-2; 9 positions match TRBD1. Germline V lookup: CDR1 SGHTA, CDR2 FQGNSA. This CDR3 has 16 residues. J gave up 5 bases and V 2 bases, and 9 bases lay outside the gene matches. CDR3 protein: CASSLLPGQGLETQYF. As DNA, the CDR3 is TGTGCCAGCAGCTTATTACCGGGACAGGGTTTGGAGACCCAGTACTTC.

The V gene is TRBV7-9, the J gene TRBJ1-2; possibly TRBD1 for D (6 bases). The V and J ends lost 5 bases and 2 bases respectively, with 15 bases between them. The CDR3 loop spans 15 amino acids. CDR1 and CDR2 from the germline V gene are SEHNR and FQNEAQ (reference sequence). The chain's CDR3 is CASSQTGGGNYGYTF. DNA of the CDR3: TGTGCCAGCAGCCAGACGGGCGGGGGCAACTATGGCTACACCTTC.

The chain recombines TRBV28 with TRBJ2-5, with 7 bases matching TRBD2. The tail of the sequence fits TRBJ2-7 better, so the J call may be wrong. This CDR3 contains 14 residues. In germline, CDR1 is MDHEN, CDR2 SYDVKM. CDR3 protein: CASSPGGSRNEQYF. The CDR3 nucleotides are TGTGCCAGCAGTCCGGGAGGTAGCAGGAACGAGCAGTACTTC.

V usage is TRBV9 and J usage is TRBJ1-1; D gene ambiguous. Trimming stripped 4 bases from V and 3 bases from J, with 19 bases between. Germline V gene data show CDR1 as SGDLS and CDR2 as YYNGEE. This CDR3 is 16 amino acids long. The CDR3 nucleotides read TGTGCCAGCAGCCGAGCGCGAATGTTGGGGTACACTGAAGCTTTCTTT. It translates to CASSRARMLGYTEAFF.

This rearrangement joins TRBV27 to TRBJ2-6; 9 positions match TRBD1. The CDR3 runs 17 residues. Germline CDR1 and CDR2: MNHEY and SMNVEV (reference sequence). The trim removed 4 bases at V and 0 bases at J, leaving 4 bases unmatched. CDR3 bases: TGTGCCAGCAGTTCGGACAGGGGAGGCTCTGGGGCCAACGTCCTGACTTTC. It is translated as CASSSDRGGSGANVLTF. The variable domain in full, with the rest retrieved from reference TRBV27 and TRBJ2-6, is EAQVTQNPRYLITVTGKKLTVTCSQNMNHEYMSWYRQDPGLGLRQIYYSMNVEVTDKGDVPEGYKVSRKEKRNFPLILESPSPNQTSLYFCASSSDRGGSGANVLTFGAGSRLTVL.

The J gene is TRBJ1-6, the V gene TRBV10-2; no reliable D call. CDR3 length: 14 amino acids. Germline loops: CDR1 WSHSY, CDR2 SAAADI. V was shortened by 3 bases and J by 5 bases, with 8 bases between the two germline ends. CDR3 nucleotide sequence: TGCGCCAGCAGTGAAGTGGGCAATAATTCACCCCTCCACTTT. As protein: CASSEVGNNSPLHF.

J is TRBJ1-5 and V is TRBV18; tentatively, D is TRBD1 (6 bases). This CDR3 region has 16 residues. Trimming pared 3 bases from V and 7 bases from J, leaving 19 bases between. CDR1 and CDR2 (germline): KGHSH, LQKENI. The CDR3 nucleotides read TGTGCCAGCTCACCCGAACGGGCGGGGGCAGGACAGCCCCAGCATTTT. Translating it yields CASSPERAGAGQPQHF.

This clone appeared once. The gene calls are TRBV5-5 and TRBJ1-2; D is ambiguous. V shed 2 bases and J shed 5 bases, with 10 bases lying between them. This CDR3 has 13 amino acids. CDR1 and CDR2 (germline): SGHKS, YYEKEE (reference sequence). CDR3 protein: CASSFGEGYGYTF. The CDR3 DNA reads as TGTGCCAGCAGCTTCGGGGAGGGATATGGCTACACCTTC.

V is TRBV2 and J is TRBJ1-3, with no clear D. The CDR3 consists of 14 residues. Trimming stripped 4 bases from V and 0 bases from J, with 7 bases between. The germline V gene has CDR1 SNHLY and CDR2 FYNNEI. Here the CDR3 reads CASSGDLSGNTIYF. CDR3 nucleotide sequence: TGTGCCAGCAGTGGAGACCTCTCTGGAAACACCATATATTTT.

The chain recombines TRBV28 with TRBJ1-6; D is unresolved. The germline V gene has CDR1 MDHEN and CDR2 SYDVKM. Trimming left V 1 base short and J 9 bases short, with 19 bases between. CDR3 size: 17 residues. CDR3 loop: CASSLSPIRRQSSPLHF. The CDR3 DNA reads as TGTGCCAGCAGTTTATCGCCCATTCGCCGCCAGAGTTCACCCCTCCACTTT.

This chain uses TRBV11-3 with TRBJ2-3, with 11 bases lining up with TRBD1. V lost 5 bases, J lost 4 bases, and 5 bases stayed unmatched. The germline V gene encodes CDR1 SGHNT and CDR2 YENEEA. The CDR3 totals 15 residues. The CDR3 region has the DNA TGTGCCAGCAGCCCACGGACAGGGGGCGCAGATACGCAGTATTTT. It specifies CASSPRTGGADTQYF.

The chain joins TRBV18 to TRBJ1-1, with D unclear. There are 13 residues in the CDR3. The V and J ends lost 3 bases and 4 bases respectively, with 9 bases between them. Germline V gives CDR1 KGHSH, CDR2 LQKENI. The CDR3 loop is CASSPVSGTEAFF. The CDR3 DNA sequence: TGTGCCAGCTCACCCGTCTCAGGCACTGAAGCTTTCTTT.

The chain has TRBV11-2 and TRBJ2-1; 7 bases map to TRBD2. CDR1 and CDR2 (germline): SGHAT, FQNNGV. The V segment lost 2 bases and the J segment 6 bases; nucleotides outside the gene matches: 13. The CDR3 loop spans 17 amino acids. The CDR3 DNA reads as TGTGCCAGCAGCTTATATGGGGGAGCGGGAAAGGGCAATGAGCAGTTCTTC. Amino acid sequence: CASSLYGGAGKGNEQFF.

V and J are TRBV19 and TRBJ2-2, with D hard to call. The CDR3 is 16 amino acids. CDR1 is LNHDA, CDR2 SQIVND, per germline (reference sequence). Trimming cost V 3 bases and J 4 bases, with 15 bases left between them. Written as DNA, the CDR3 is TGTGCCAGTAGTATTAGGTTGGACCCCCCCACCGGGGAGCTGTTTTTT. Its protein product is CASSIRLDPPTGELFF.

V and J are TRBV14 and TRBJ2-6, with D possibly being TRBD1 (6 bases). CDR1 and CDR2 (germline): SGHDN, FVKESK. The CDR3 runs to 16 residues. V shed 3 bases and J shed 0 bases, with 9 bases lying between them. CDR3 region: CASSHLTGSGANVLTF. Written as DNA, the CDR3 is TGTGCCAGCAGCCACCTGACAGGCTCTGGGGCCAACGTCCTGACTTTC. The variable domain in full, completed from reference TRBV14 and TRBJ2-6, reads EAGVTQFPSHSVIEKGQTVTLRCDPISGHDNLYWYRRVMGKEIKFLLHFVKESKQDESGMPNNRFLAERTGGTYSTLKVQPAELEDSGVYFCASSHLTGSGANVLTFGAGSRLTVL.

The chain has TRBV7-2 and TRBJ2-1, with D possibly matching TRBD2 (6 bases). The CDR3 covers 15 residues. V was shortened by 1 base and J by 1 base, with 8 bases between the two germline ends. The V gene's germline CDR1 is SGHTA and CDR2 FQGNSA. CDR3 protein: CASSLGLGSYNEQFF. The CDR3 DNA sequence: TGTGCCAGCAGCTTAGGACTAGGTTCCTACAATGAGCAGTTCTTC.

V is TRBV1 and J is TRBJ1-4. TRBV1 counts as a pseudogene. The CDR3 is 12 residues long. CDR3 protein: CTSSQGCEKLFF. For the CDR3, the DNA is TGCACCAGCAGCCAAGGGTGTGAAAAACTGTTTTTT.

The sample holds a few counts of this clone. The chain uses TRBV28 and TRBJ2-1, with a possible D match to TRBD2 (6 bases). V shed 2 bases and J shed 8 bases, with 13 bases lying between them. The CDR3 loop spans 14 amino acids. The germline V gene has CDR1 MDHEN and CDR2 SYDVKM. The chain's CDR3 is CASSLGGAAYEQFF. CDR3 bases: TGTGCCAGCAGTTTAGGCGGGGCCGCCTATGAGCAGTTCTTC. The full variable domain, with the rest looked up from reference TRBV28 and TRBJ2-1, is DVKVTQSSRYLVKRTGEKVFLECVQDMDHENMFWYRQDPGLGLRLIYFSYDVKMKEKGDIPEGYSVSREKKERFSLILESASTNQTSMYLCASSLGGAAYEQFFGPGTRLTVL.